What follows describes a single T cell receptor beta chain. Its antigen remains unknown. Germline V lookup: CDR1 LNHDA, CDR2 SQIVND (reference sequence). There are 14 residues in the CDR3. The J segment lost 5 bases and the V segment lost 10 bases, leaving 12 bases of the junction unmatched. This record belongs to a study of cytomegalovirus exposure and HLA in healthy donors. Study summary: A previous analysis identified 100 million or so unique TCR beta sequences derived from around 200 million T cells.

Points from the study as a whole: The authors enumerated over 150 TCR beta chains as linked to cytomegalovirus. Some V segments could not be told apart, so they were left out, TRBV6-2 and TRBV6-3 among them.

Vbeta (60) and Jbeta (13) primers were used in the PCR. Assay: immunoSEQ multiplex PCR; the TCRdb copy retains only in-frame clones and omits some. The table shows approximately 190,000 clones, with about four fifths occurring only once. Sequencing was done on a sample of PBMCs. The receptor was isolated from a man in his forties in good health and CMV-seropositive. The V and J genes are TRBV19 and TRBJ2-5; 8 bases are a match to TRBD2. CDR3: CATSFGRAGETQYF. The CDR3 nucleotides read TGTGCCACGTCTTTCGGGAGGGCCGGGGAGACCCAGTACTTC.